This entry features one T cell receptor beta chain sequence. The source of the sample is a study of monozygotic twins with inflammatory bowel disease. The CDR3 totals 16 residues. Germline V gene sequence: CDR1 SGDLS, CDR2 YYNGEE. Reprocessing the 5' RACE reads, TCRdb reports a single entry for every CDR3 protein and omits DNA. The table for this sample gives about 380,000 distinct CDR3 sequences. The chain couples TRBV9 to TRBJ1-2; TCRdb gives TRBD1 as the D gene, but with no DNA this cannot be confirmed. The TCR sequence derives from a human donor with ulcerative colitis or Crohn's disease, or a healthy co-twin of an affected twin (not recorded which). Sequencing was carried out using blood. The CDR3 reads CASSVEYGTTSRGYTF.